These 10 T cell receptor beta chains were all obtained from the same sample, sequenced in a study of T cells in Graves' hyperthyroidism and ophthalmopathy. Amplified regions were TCR beta CDR3 sequences from RNA transcripts. An initial round of RT-PCR targeting the TCR CDR3 relied on the HTBI primer set. TCRdb analysed the multiplex PCR reads with MiXCR anew, one entry per CDR3 protein. The sample includes about 400,000 distinct CDR3 sequences, about 14% seen only once; the top ten take 28%. The sequenced material came from blood. Receptors were obtained from a man over 45 with Graves' ophthalmopathy.

This clonotype was seen repeatedly, ten times or more. V and J are TRBV20-1 and TRBJ2-5, with unresolved D. The CDR3 runs 11 residues. CDR1 is DFQATT, CDR2 SNEGSKA, per germline (reference sequence). The germline V and J ends were trimmed by 7 bases and 2 bases, with 8 bases remaining between them. The CDR3 loop is CSVWRQETQYF. CDR3 sequence (DNA): TGCAGTGTGTGGCGGCAAGAGACCCAGTACTTC.

This clonotype was observed at least ten times. The chain has TRBV2 and TRBJ2-7, with a tentative D call TRBD1 (5 bases). CDR3 size: 14 residues. The germline CDR1 and CDR2 sequences are SNHLY and FYNNEI. Between the trimmed V and J ends, which lost 7 bases and 4 bases, there was a span of 17 bases. The CDR3 loop is CASKAPQEIYEQYF. CDR3 bases: TGTGCCAGCAAGGCTCCACAGGAGATATACGAGCAGTACTTC.

This clonotype was picked up a small number of times. Its ends do not fully match the called genes, so a read error is possible. The CDR3 DNA reads as TGTGCCAGCAGACCTCCGGACAGGGTCCAAGAGGCCCAGTACTTC. The encoded protein is CASRPPDRVQEAQYF. The rearrangement joins TRBV2 to TRBJ2-5; 8 bases fit TRBD1. Looked up from germline, CDR1 is SNHLY and CDR2 is FYNNEI. This CDR3 is 15 amino acids long.

This clonotype came up once. V is TRBV19 and J is TRBJ1-4; no firm D call. Trimming shortened V by 9 bases and J by 6 bases, and 14 bases separated the two germline ends. CDR1 LNHDA and CDR2 SQIVND come from the germline V gene (reference sequence). The CDR3 is 13 residues long. The CDR3 DNA is TGTGCCAGCCGGCCTCTCAAGGATGAAAAACTGTTTTTT. Translated: CASRPLKDEKLFF.

In its sample, this clonotype was seen a few times. The gene calls are TRBV4-1 and TRBJ2-5; 10 bases map to TRBD2. V was clipped by 0 bases and J by 5 bases; unmatched bases: 21. The CDR3 totals 21 residues. Germline V gene sequence: CDR1 MGHRA, CDR2 YSYEKL. CDR3 in DNA: TGCGCCAGCAGCCAAGAGGCCCGGTCTAGCGGGAGACCCAGACGGAGGGAGACCCAGTACTTC. Protein sequence: CASSQEARSSGRPRRRETQYF.

This sequence joins TRBV24-1 and TRBJ2-3; D possibly uses TRBD1 or TRBD2 (6 bases each). Trimming removed 1 base at V and 9 bases at J, with 10 bases between. CDR1 is KGHDR and CDR2 is SFDVKD in the germline V gene. The CDR3 runs to 13 residues. The CDR3 reads CATSDFRGLTQYF. DNA of the CDR3: TGTGCCACCAGTGATTTTCGGGGGCTGACGCAGTATTTT.

The V call is TRBV30, the J call TRBJ2-4; D remains unclear. Germline V lookup: CDR1 GTSNPN, CDR2 SVGIG (reference sequence). CDR3 length: 12 amino acids. V lost 0 bases to trimming and J lost 8 bases, with 8 bases between them. This CDR3 is CAWSVRGYIQYF. The CDR3 DNA reads as TGTGCCTGGAGTGTACGCGGCTACATTCAGTACTTC.

This clonotype appeared many times. The V and J genes are TRBV12-3 or TRBV12-4 and TRBJ1-1; no clear D gene. Trimming took off 7 bases at V and 1 base at J, with 10 bases between the two ends. The CDR3 is 13 residues long. In DNA form, the CDR3 reads TGTGCCAGCACCCGCCGTGGGAACACTGAAGCTTTCTTT. The encoded protein is CASTRRGNTEAFF.

This clonotype has only a few counts. The chain uses TRBV24-1 and TRBJ2-1, with D maybe TRBD1 (5 bases). This CDR3 is 14 amino acids long. The germline V gene has CDR1 KGHDR and CDR2 SFDVKD. V was shortened by 0 bases and J by 5 bases, with 7 bases between the two germline ends. Here the CDR3 DNA reads TGTGCCACCAGTGATTTGACAGGAAACAATGAGCAGTTCTTC. It is translated as CATSDLTGNNEQFF.

A remark on this clonotype: Since a much larger clone is just one base distant, this may be a read error. The chain links TRBV14 to TRBJ2-5; D uncertain. The germline CDR1 and CDR2 sequences are SGHDN and FVKESK. The CDR3 is made up of 15 amino acids. The CDR3 sequence: CASSSGFGLEKTQCF. The CDR3 DNA reads TGTGCCAGCAGCTCCGGGTTTGGGCTCGAGAAGACCCAGTGCTTC.